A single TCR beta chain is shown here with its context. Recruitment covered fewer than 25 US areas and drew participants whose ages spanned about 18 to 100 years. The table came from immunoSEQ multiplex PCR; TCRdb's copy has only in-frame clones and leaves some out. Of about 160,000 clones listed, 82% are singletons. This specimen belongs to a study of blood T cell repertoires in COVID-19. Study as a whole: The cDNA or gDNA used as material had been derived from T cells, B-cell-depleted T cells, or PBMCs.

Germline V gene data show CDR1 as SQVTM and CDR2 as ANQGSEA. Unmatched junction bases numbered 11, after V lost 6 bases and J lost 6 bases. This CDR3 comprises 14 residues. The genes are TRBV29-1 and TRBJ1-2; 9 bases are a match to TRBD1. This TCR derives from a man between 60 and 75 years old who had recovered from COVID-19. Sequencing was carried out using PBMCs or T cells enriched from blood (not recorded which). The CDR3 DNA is TGCAGCGTCAGACAACAGGGGGCGAACGATGGCTACACCTTC. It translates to CSVRQQGANDGYTF.